A selection of T cell receptor beta chains follows, all from one sample in a study of cytotoxic CD8 clonotypes in ibrutinib-treated CLL. Sequencing used immunoSEQ multiplex PCR; TCRdb keeps in-frame clones, though not all of them. The top ten clones hold roughly 2% of a sample with about 160,000 clones, roughly four fifths of them seen once. The sample consisted of PBMCs, taken after 12 months of ibrutinib treatment. The receptors shown here come from a human donor with chronic lymphocytic leukemia. Both conserved end residues are part of each CDR3. Fields, in order: clone size, V gene, CDR3 length, J gene, CDR3 protein. Size values are once, few and many counts, or a class for expanded clones, and some rows have none.

clone size: many
V gene: TRBV7-2
CDR3 length: 13
J gene: TRBJ2-3
CDR3 protein: CASSLVPRDTQYF

clone size: .
V gene: TRBV4-2
CDR3 length: 14
J gene: TRBJ2-3
CDR3 protein: CASSPLGVPDTQYF

clone size: .
V gene: TRBV2
CDR3 length: 16
J gene: TRBJ1-1
CDR3 protein: CASSELGTGFNTEAFF

clone size: .
V gene: TRBV10-3
CDR3 length: 14
J gene: TRBJ1-2
CDR3 protein: CAISVGSSQGGYTF

clone size: .
V gene: TRBV6-6
CDR3 length: 15
J gene: TRBJ2-7
CDR3 protein: CASSYSRTSPYEQYF

clone size: few
V gene: TRBV7-2
CDR3 length: 15
J gene: TRBJ2-2
CDR3 protein: CASSLGTGAPGELFF

clone size: once
V gene: TRBV5-1
CDR3 length: 12
J gene: TRBJ2-3
CDR3 protein: CASSSPRDTQYF

clone size: .
V gene: TRBV5-1
CDR3 length: 16
J gene: TRBJ2-2
CDR3 protein: CASSKTSGRTGGELFF

clone size: .
V gene: TRBV4-3
CDR3 length: 18
J gene: TRBJ2-1
CDR3 protein: CASTKGTGVLGQGSEQFF

clone size: .
V gene: TRBV7-2
CDR3 length: 13
J gene: TRBJ2-7
CDR3 protein: CASSLVSGYEQYF

clone size: .
V gene: TRBV5-6
CDR3 length: 16
J gene: TRBJ2-3
CDR3 protein: CASSRDVSGVADTQYF

clone size: .
V gene: TRBV10-3
CDR3 length: 14
J gene: TRBJ1-2
CDR3 protein: CAISESNSYYGYTF

clone size: .
V gene: TRBV28
CDR3 length: 17
J gene: TRBJ2-1
CDR3 protein: CASSGASGTSGGGEQFF

clone size: .
V gene: TRBV18
CDR3 length: 16
J gene: TRBJ1-1
CDR3 protein: CASSPPNRGLNTEAFF

clone size: .
V gene: TRBV7-2
CDR3 length: 14
J gene: TRBJ2-2
CDR3 protein: CASSLAALSGELFF

clone size: once
V gene: TRBV28
CDR3 length: 14
J gene: TRBJ2-5
CDR3 protein: CASSKRTGQETQYF

clone size: .
V gene: TRBV7-8
CDR3 length: 13
J gene: TRBJ1-1
CDR3 protein: CASSFQENTEAFF

clone size: .
V gene: TRBV19
CDR3 length: 14
J gene: TRBJ2-7
CDR3 protein: CASSPPTEYYEQYF

clone size: .
V gene: TRBV27
CDR3 length: 13
J gene: TRBJ1-5
CDR3 protein: CASSPNRDAPQHF

clone size: .
V gene: TRBV27
CDR3 length: 14
J gene: TRBJ1-5
CDR3 protein: CASSFEGSSQPQHF

clone size: few
V gene: TRBV7-2
CDR3 length: 14
J gene: TRBJ2-3
CDR3 protein: CASSSITSTDTQYF

clone size: .
V gene: TRBV29-1
CDR3 length: 12
J gene: TRBJ2-7
CDR3 protein: CSGAGANYEQYF

clone size: .
V gene: TRBV27
CDR3 length: 14
J gene: TRBJ2-1
CDR3 protein: CASSRGGPYNEQFF

clone size: .
V gene: TRBV5-1
CDR3 length: 15
J gene: TRBJ2-1
CDR3 protein: CASSPSSGGPLGQFF

clone size: .
V gene: TRBV18
CDR3 length: 16
J gene: TRBJ1-1
CDR3 protein: CASSPPTRVGGTEAFF

clone size: .
V gene: TRBV4-1
CDR3 length: 15
J gene: TRBJ1-2
CDR3 protein: CASSRGTGVNYGYTF

clone size: .
V gene: TRBV5-1
CDR3 length: 13
J gene: TRBJ1-2
CDR3 protein: CASSLNPLRGYTF

clone size: few
V gene: TRBV10-3
CDR3 length: 12
J gene: TRBJ1-2
CDR3 protein: CAIKGDDYGYTF

clone size: once
V gene: TRBV14
CDR3 length: 17
J gene: TRBJ2-3
CDR3 protein: CASSQDQGTIISDTQYF

clone size: .
V gene: TRBV6-6
CDR3 length: 11
J gene: TRBJ1-2
CDR3 protein: CAAGGGYGYTF

clone size: .
V gene: TRBV18
CDR3 length: 16
J gene: TRBJ1-5
CDR3 protein: CASSPPSQGGNQPQHF